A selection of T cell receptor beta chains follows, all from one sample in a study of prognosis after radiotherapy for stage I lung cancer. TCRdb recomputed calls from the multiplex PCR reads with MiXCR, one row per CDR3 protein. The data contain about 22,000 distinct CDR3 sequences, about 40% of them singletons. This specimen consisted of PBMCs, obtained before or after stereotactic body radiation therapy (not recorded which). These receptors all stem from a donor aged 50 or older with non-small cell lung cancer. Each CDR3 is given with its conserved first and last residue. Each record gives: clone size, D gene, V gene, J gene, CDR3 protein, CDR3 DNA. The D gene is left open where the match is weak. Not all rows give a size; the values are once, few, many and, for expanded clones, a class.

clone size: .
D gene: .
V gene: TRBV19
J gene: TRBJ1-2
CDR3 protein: CASSVSRKGYTF
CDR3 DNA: TGTGCCAGTAGCGTCTCCCGGAAAGGCTACACCTTC

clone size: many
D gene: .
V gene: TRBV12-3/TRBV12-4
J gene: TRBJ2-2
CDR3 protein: CASSFGAYTGELFF
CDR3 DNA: TGTGCCAGCAGTTTCGGGGCTTACACCGGGGAGCTGTTTTTT

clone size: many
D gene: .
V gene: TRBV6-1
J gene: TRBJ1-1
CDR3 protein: CASSSMNTEAFF
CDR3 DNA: TGTGCCAGCAGCTCCATGAACACTGAAGCTTTCTTT

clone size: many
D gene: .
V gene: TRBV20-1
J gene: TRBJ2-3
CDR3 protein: CSARGVRGASDTQYF
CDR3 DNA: TGCAGTGCTAGAGGGGTAAGGGGGGCATCAGATACGCAGTATTTT

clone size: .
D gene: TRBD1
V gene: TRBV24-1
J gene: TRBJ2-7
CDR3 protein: CATSDPETGTYEQYF
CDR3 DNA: TGTGCCACCAGTGATCCTGAGACAGGGACATACGAGCAGTACTTC

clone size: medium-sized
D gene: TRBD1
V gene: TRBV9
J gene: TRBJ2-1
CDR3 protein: CASSPTDRFSYNEQFF
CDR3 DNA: TGTGCCAGCAGCCCGACGGACAGGTTCTCCTACAATGAGCAGTTCTTC

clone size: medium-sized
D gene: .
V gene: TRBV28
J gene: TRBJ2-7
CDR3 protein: CASSLWSEGEQYF
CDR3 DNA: TGTGCCAGCAGTTTATGGTCGGAGGGCGAGCAGTACTTC

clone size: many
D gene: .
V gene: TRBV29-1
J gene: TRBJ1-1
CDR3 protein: CSAHRVGTEAFF
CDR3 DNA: TGCAGCGCACACAGGGTAGGGACTGAAGCTTTCTTT

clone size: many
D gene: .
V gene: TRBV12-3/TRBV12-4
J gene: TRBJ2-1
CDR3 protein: CASGALYNEQFF
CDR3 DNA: TGTGCCAGCGGTGCTCTTTACAATGAGCAGTTCTTC

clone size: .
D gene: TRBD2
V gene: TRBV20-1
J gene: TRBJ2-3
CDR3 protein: CSASTWDSGREIDTQYF
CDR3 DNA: TGCAGTGCTAGTACATGGGATAGCGGGAGAGAGATAGATACGCAGTATTTT

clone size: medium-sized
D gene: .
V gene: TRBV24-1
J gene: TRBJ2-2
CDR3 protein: CATSDLGAGLNYSNTGELFF
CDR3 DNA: TGTGCCACCAGTGATCTGGGGGCAGGATTAAATTATTCGAACACCGGGGAGCTGTTTTTT

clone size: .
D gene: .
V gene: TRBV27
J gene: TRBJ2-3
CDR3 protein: CASSLGLGASTDTQYF
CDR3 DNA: TGTGCCAGCAGTTTAGGCCTAGGGGCGAGCACAGATACGCAGTATTTT

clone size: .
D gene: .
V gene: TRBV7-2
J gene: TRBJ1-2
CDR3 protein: CASSPDQLYGYTF
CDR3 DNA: TGTGCCAGCAGCCCCGACCAACTTTATGGCTACACCTTC

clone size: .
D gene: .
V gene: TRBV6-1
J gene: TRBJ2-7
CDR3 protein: CASSEGRVNF
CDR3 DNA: TGTGCCAGCAGTGAAGGCCGAGTGAACTTC

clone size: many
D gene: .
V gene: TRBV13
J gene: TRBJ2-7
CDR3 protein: CASSFASGSSEQYF
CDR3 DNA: TGTGCCAGCAGCTTTGCTAGTGGGAGCTCCGAGCAGTACTTC

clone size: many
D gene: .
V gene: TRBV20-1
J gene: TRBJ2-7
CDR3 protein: CSARDQDGSLVEQYF
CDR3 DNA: TGCAGTGCTAGAGATCAAGACGGGAGCCTGGTCGAGCAGTACTTC

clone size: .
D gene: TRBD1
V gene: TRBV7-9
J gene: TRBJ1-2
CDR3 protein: CASSPLGTDF
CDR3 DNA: TGTGCCAGCAGCCCCCTGGGGACAGATTTC

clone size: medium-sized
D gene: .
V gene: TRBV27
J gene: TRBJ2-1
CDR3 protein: CASSFTDNYNEQFF
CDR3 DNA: TGTGCCAGCAGTTTTACAGACAACTACAATGAGCAGTTCTTC

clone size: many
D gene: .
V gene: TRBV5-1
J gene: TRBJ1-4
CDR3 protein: CASSKMTGTNEKLFF
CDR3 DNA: TGCGCCAGCAGCAAAATGACAGGAACTAATGAAAAACTGTTTTTT

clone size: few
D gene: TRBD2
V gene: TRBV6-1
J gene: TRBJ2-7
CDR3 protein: CASRFTSGSSYEQYF
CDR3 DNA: TGTGCCAGCAGATTTACTAGCGGGAGTTCCTACGAGCAGTACTTC

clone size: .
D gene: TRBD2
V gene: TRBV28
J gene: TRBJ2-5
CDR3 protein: CASSLSPGLAEETQYF
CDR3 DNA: TGTGCCAGCAGTTTATCACCGGGACTAGCCGAAGAGACCCAGTACTTC

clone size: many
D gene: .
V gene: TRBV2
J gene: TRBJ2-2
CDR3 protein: CASNVNSPGELFF
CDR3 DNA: TGTGCCAGCAATGTTAATTCCCCCGGGGAGCTGTTTTTT

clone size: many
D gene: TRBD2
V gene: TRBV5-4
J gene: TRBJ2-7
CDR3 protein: CASSLSGTSGSYEQYF
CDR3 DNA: TGTGCCAGCAGCTTGAGCGGGACTAGCGGGAGTTACGAGCAGTACTTC

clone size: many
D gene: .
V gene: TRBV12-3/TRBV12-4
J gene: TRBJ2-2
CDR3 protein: CASTLTRGIDTGELFF
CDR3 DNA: TGTGCCAGCACGCTCACCAGGGGTATCGACACCGGGGAGCTGTTTTTT

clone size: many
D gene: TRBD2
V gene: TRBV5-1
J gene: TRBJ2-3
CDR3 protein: CASKELAQSTDTQYF
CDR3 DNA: TGCGCCAGCAAGGAACTAGCGCAGAGCACAGATACGCAGTATTTT

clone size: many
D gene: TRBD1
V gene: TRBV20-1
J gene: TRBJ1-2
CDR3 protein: CSASLPGGYGYTF
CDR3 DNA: TGCAGTGCTAGCCTGCCAGGGGGCTATGGCTACACCTTC

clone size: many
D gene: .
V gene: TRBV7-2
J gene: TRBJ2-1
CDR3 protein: CASSLGRGREQFF
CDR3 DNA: TGTGCCAGCAGCTTAGGGAGGGGGCGCGAGCAGTTCTTC

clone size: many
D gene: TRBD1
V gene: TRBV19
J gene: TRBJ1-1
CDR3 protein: CASSLWTGGASEAFF
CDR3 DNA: TGTGCCAGTAGTTTGTGGACAGGGGGCGCCTCTGAAGCTTTCTTT

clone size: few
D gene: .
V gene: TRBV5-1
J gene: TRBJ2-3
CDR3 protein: CASSLGRGGTDTQYF
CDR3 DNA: TGCGCCAGCAGCTTGGGGAGAGGAGGCACAGATACGCAGTATTTT

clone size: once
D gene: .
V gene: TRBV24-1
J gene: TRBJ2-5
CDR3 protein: CATSARATQETQHF
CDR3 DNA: TGTGCCACCAGTGCTCGGGCCACCCAAGAGACCCAGCACTTT

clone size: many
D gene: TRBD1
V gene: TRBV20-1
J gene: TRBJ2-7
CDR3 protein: CSARLSGGNEQYF
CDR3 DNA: TGCAGTGCTAGGTTGTCAGGGGGCAATGAGCAGTACTTC

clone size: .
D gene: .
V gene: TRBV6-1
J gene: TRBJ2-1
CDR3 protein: CASSEALVPGQVDERFF
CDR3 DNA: TGTGCCAGCAGTGAAGCCTTAGTGCCGGGGCAGGTGGATGAGCGGTTCTTC

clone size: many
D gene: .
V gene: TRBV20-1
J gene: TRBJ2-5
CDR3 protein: CSARGGGAQETQYF
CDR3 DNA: TGCAGTGCTAGAGGGGGGGGGGCCCAAGAGACCCAGTACTTC

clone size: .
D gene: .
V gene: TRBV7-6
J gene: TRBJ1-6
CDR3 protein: CASSLKVSSYNSPLHF
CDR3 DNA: TGTGCCAGCAGCCTTAAAGTGAGCTCCTATAATTCACCCCTCCACTTT

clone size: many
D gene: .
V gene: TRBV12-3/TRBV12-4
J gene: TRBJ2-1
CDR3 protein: CASGLLGSGWNEQFF
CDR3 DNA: TGTGCCAGCGGGCTATTGGGGTCAGGTTGGAATGAGCAGTTCTTC

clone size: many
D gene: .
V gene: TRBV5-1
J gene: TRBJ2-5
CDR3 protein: CASSLDLEGAQYF
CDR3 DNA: TGCGCCAGCAGCTTGGATTTGGAGGGGGCCCAGTACTTC

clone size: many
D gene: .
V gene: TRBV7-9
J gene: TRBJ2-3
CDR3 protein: CASSLGPKDTQYF
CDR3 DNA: TGTGCCAGCAGCTTAGGCCCGAAGGATACGCAGTATTTT

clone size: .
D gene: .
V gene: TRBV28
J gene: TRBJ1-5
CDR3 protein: CASSLEGLSNQPQHF
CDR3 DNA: TGTGCCAGCAGTTTAGAGGGGCTTAGCAATCAGCCCCAGCATTTT

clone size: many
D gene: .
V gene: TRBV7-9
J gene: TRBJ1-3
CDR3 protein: CASSPRRNNSGNTIYF
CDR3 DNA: TGTGCCAGCAGCCCCAGGCGAAACAACTCTGGAAACACCATATATTTT

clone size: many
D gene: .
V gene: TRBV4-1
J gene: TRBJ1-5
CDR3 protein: CASSQGWGSNQPQHF
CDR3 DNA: TGCGCCAGCAGCCAAGGTTGGGGGAGCAATCAGCCCCAGCATTTT

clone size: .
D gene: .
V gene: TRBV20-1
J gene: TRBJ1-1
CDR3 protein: CSSLQWASRTEAFF
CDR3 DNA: TGCAGTTCCCTACAGTGGGCTTCTAGAACTGAAGCTTTCTTT

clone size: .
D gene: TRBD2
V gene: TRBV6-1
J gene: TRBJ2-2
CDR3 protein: CATTVYGRERRAYTGELFF
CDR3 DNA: TGTGCCACCACAGTCTACGGGCGGGAGCGCCGCGCTTACACCGGGGAGCTGTTTTTT